This TCR beta chain came from a study of long-term antiretroviral therapy in people with HIV. A word on this clone: The antigen is unknown.

Findings and limits, study-wide: Comparison with controls showed narrower CDR3 length ranges in HIV repertoires.

CDR1 and CDR2 (germline): SGHAT, FQNNGV. The CDR3 totals 11 residues. Trimming took off 1 base at V and 6 bases at J, with 4 bases between the two ends. Assay version v3.0 of immunoSEQ was used, and it was run at survey level. Clones were sequenced by immunoSEQ multiplex PCR, and TCRdb holds only the in-frame ones, with some missing. This table has around 25,000 clones, 80% to 90% appearing once. Source: unsorted PBMCs, taken 3 years after starting antiretroviral therapy. This TCR was sampled from a man aged 18 to 29 with HIV. This chain joins TRBV11-2 and TRBJ2-7; D is uncertain. CDR3: CASSLVGEQYF. In DNA, the CDR3 is TGTGCCAGCAGCTTAGTCGGCGAGCAGTACTTC. Looking up the rest from reference TRBV11-2 and TRBJ2-7 gives the full variable domain: EAGVAQSPRYKIIEKRQSVAFWCNPISGHATLYWYQQILGQGPKLLIQFQNNGVVDDSQLPKDRFSAERLKGVDSTLKIQPAKLEDSAVYLCASSLVGEQYFGPGTRLTVT.